One sample yielded the 31 T cell receptor beta chains listed below, sequenced in a study of OX40 agonist ivuxolimab in advanced cancers. Sequencing was performed with immunoSEQ multiplex PCR; in TCRdb, only in-frame clones are kept and a portion is missing. The sample has some 80,000 clones, about 88% seen once; the top ten hold approximately 7%. The specimen comprised CD4+ or CD8+ T cells sorted from blood, sampled in a trial of the OX40 agonist ivuxolimab. These receptors were taken from an adult with an advanced solid tumor such as melanoma, head and neck, liver or kidney cancer.

The J gene is TRBJ1-3, the V gene TRBV14; unclear D gene. V was cut by 7 bases and J by 0 bases, with 7 bases left in between. The V gene's germline CDR1 is SGHDN and CDR2 FVKESK. CDR3 length: 13 amino acids. CDR3 nucleotide sequence: TGTGCCAGCAACAGCCTCTCTGGAAACACCATATATTTT. This gives the protein CASNSLSGNTIYF.

This chain joins TRBV6-5 and TRBJ1-1, with D perhaps TRBD1 (5 bases). The CDR3 extends over 14 amino acids. Germline CDR1 is MNHEY and CDR2 is SVGAGI. Trimming cost V 7 bases and J 5 bases, with 17 bases left between them. CDR3 in amino acids: CASINRGVRTEAFF. In DNA form, the CDR3 reads TGTGCCAGCATCAATCGGGGGGTAAGAACTGAAGCTTTCTTT.

The rearrangement links TRBV6-8 to TRBJ1-6; the D is unclear. Trimming cost V 5 bases and J 6 bases, with 8 bases left between them. Per germline, CDR1 MNHGY and CDR2 SAAAGT. The CDR3 is made up of 13 amino acids. The CDR3 loop is CASSIDLNSPLHF. In DNA, the CDR3 is TGTGCCAGCAGTATCGACCTTAATTCACCCCTCCACTTT.

This sequence joins TRBV5-6 and TRBJ1-5, with D maybe TRBD1 (6 bases). The germline V gene encodes CDR1 SGHDT and CDR2 YYEEEE. The CDR3 runs to 15 residues. V was trimmed by 1 base and J by 2 bases, leaving 10 bases between them. DNA for the CDR3: TGTGCCAGCAGCTTGCAGGGGACGGGCAATCAGCCCCAGCATTTT. Translation: CASSLQGTGNQPQHF. The full variable domain, completed using reference TRBV5-6 and TRBJ1-5, is DAGVTQSPTHLIKTRGQQVTLRCSPKSGHDTVSWYQQALGQGPQFIFQYYEEEERQRGNFPDRFSGHQFPNYSSELNVNALLLGDSALYLCASSLQGTGNQPQHFGDGTRLSIL.

The rearrangement joins TRBV7-9 to TRBJ2-3; no firm D call. This CDR3 comprises 13 residues. Trimming cost V 0 bases and J 9 bases, with 10 bases left between them. The V gene's germline CDR1 is SEHNR and CDR2 FQNEAQ (reference sequence). CDR3 loop: CASSLALGKTQYF. As DNA, the CDR3 is TGTGCCAGCAGCTTAGCTTTGGGTAAAACGCAGTATTTT. Full variable domain (remainder filled in from reference TRBV7-9 and TRBJ2-3): DTGVSQNPRHKITKRGQNVTFRCDPISEHNRLYWYRQTLGQGPEFLTYFQNEAQLEKSRLLSDRFSAERPKGSFSTLEIQRTEQGDSAMYLCASSLALGKTQYFGPGTRLTVL.

The genes are TRBV19 and TRBJ1-2, with D unclear. This CDR3 contains 15 residues. Germline V gene sequence: CDR1 LNHDA, CDR2 SQIVND (reference sequence). The germline V and J ends were trimmed by 5 bases and 0 bases, with 13 bases remaining between them. DNA of the CDR3: TGTGCCAGTAGTTTTCTGGCCCAGGCTAACTATGGCTACACCTTC. Translated, it gives CASSFLAQANYGYTF.

The V and J genes are TRBV5-8 and TRBJ1-2; D unresolved. Germline CDR1 SGHTS, CDR2 YDEGEE. V was cut by 4 bases and J by 8 bases, with 15 bases left in between. The CDR3 runs to 13 residues. The DNA of the CDR3 is TGTGCCAGCAGCACTGGAGCCGGGAGGGGCTACACCTTC. It encodes CASSTGAGRGYTF.

This chain uses TRBV27 with TRBJ2-1; 9 bases line up with TRBD2. This CDR3 comprises 21 residues. V trimming: 0 bases; J trimming: 3 bases; junction bases outside the gene matches: 18. CDR1 is MNHEY and CDR2 is SMNVEV in the germline V gene (reference sequence). DNA of the CDR3: TGTGCCAGCAGTTTATCTGGGCTAGCGGGAACCTTCTCCACTCGCTACAATGAGCAGTTCTTC. The encoded protein is CASSLSGLAGTFSTRYNEQFF.

The chain recombines TRBV30 with TRBJ2-7, with TRBD2 matching 12 bases. V lost 3 bases and J lost 2; bases outside the gene matches: 2. CDR1 and CDR2 from the germline V gene are GTSNPN and SVGIG (reference sequence). The CDR3 length is 14 residues. CDR3 sequence: CAWRTSGSAYEQYF. CDR3 sequence (DNA): TGTGCCTGGAGGACTAGCGGGAGCGCCTACGAGCAGTACTTC.

V gene TRBV2 combines with J gene TRBJ2-5; no reliable D call. The CDR3 covers 11 residues. Germline V gene sequence: CDR1 SNHLY, CDR2 FYNNEI. Trimming removed 3 bases from V and 4 bases from J, with 3 bases in between. The CDR3, as DNA: TGTGCCAGCAGTGAGGGAGAGACCCAGTACTTC. Amino acid sequence: CASSEGETQYF.

This clone was observed a single time. V usage is TRBV7-9 and J usage is TRBJ2-2, with TRBD1 identical over 7 bases. V lost 2 bases, J lost 0 bases, and 3 bases stayed unmatched. Germline V lookup: CDR1 SEHNR, CDR2 FQNEAQ (reference sequence). The CDR3 is 16 residues long. The CDR3: CASSLLGQTNTGELFF. CDR3 coding DNA: TGTGCCAGCAGCTTATTGGGACAGACGAACACCGGGGAGCTGTTTTTT.

The CDR3 DNA sequence: TGTGCCAGCAGTCAATCTGGGCAGCTCCTCCAAGAGACCCAGTACTTC. Amino acid sequence: CASSQSGQLLQETQYF. The chain joins TRBV7-2 to TRBJ2-5; D is unresolved. The CDR3 extends over 16 amino acids. The V end lost 6 bases, the J end lost 1 base, and 18 bases lay between the germline ends. Germline V gene lookup returns CDR1 SGHTA and CDR2 FQGNSA.

The rearrangement uses TRBV19 and TRBJ2-7, with D unresolved. This CDR3 has 15 residues. Germline V CDR1 and CDR2: LNHDA, SQIVND (reference sequence). The V end lost 1 base, the J end lost 3 bases, and 13 bases lay between the germline ends. CDR3 protein: CASSIVHLARYEQYF. For the CDR3, the DNA is TGTGCCAGTAGTATAGTTCACCTTGCCCGCTACGAGCAGTACTTC.

The chain couples TRBV4-1 to TRBJ2-3, with unresolved D. This CDR3 is built from 13 residues. Germline V gives CDR1 MGHRA, CDR2 YSYEKL. The V and J ends lost 1 base and 3 bases respectively, with 5 bases between them. As DNA, the CDR3 is TGCGCCAGCAGCCAAGGGTGGACAGATACGCAGTATTTT. This codes for CASSQGWTDTQYF.

The chain carries TRBV9 and TRBJ1-2; D gene unclear. V was shortened by 2 bases and J by 1 base, with 9 bases between the two germline ends. CDR1 and CDR2 from the germline V gene are SGDLS and YYNGEE. This CDR3 has 14 residues. CDR3 in DNA: TGTGCCAGCAGCGTCTCCTGGAGTAACTATGGCTACACCTTC. Protein sequence: CASSVSWSNYGYTF.

In its sample, this clone was seen many times. The CDR3 sequence: CASSRGGGLSIEQYF. As DNA, the CDR3 is TGTGCCAGCAGCCGAGGCGGCGGTCTTAGCATCGAGCAGTACTTC. V is TRBV9 and J is TRBJ2-7; the D is unclear. Germline lookup yields CDR1 SGDLS and CDR2 YYNGEE. The V end lost 4 bases, the J end lost 6 bases, and 20 bases lay between the germline ends. This CDR3 has 15 residues.

The chain recombines TRBV29-1 with TRBJ1-4; D may be TRBD1 (6 bases). Trimming pared 4 bases from V and 2 bases from J, leaving 8 bases between. This CDR3 is 13 amino acids long. Germline CDR1 SQVTM, CDR2 ANQGSEA. DNA for the CDR3: TGCAGCGTTGGGGGGGGCACTAATGAAAAACTGTTTTTT. It codes for CSVGGGTNEKLFF. Based on the CDR3 plus reference TRBV29-1 and TRBJ1-4, the full variable domain is SAVISQKPSRDICQRGTSLTIQCQVDSQVTMMFWYRQQPGQSLTLIATANQGSEATYESGFVIDKFPISRPNLTFSTLTVSNMSPEDSSIYLCSVGGGTNEKLFFGSGTQLSVL.

V and J are TRBV6-6 and TRBJ1-5; D is perhaps TRBD1 (6 bases). The CDR3 totals 16 residues. V lost 2 bases and J 0 bases, leaving 11 bases between the germline ends. Per the germline V gene, CDR1 is MNHNY and CDR2 is SVGAGI (reference sequence). This CDR3 reads CASSYRTVVSNQPQHF. CDR3 DNA sequence: TGTGCCAGCAGTTACCGGACAGTAGTTAGCAATCAGCCCCAGCATTTT.

The chain carries TRBV19 and TRBJ1-2; 7 positions agree with TRBD1. CDR1 and CDR2 from the germline V gene are LNHDA and SQIVND (reference sequence). Losses at the gene ends were 2 bases for V and 5 bases for J; bases not matched to a gene: 5. This CDR3 has 14 amino acids. Here the CDR3 DNA reads TGTGCCAGTAGTATAACTGGGACAGTTTATGGCTACACCTTC. It specifies CASSITGTVYGYTF.

This clone was counted between two and nine times. The J gene is TRBJ1-1, the V gene TRBV30; D is ambiguous. Between the trimmed V and J ends, which lost 5 bases and 0 bases, there was a span of 16 bases. The CDR3 is 15 amino acids. Germline loops: CDR1 GTSNPN, CDR2 SVGIG (reference sequence). CDR3 sequence reads: CAWQFSHVMNTEAFF. In DNA, the CDR3 is TGTGCCTGGCAGTTTTCCCACGTGATGAACACTGAAGCTTTCTTT.

The rearrangement uses TRBV12-5 and TRBJ1-2, with TRBD1 matching 11 bases. This CDR3 has 16 residues. V was pared by 2 bases and J by 8 bases, with 10 bases of the junction left unmatched. Germline CDR1 LGHNT, CDR2 FRNRAP. The CDR3 DNA is TGTGCTAGTGGTTTGCCCCCTGGACAGGGGGCGATCGGCTACACCTTC. Translation: CASGLPPGQGAIGYTF.

The chain carries TRBV30 and TRBJ2-7; tentatively, D is TRBD2 (5 bases). Trimming pared 3 bases from V and 1 base from J, leaving 10 bases between. The CDR3 contains 13 residues. Germline V lookup: CDR1 GTSNPN, CDR2 SVGIG (reference sequence). The CDR3 nucleotides read TGTGCCTGGAGACCGGCGGGTTCCTACGAGCAGTACTTC. Its translation: CAWRPAGSYEQYF.

The chain joins TRBV30 to TRBJ1-1, with D perhaps matching TRBD1 (6 bases). In germline, CDR1 is GTSNPN, CDR2 SVGIG (reference sequence). The CDR3 spans 13 residues. V was clipped by 1 base and J by 5 bases, with 11 bases between them. The CDR3, as DNA: TGTGCCTGGAGTGCAGGGGTGAGGACTGAAGCTTTCTTT. Protein: CAWSAGVRTEAFF.

V usage is TRBV29-1 and J usage is TRBJ1-2; a possible D gene is TRBD1 (5 bases). Trimming removed 7 bases at V and 3 bases at J, with 15 bases between. From germline, CDR1 is SQVTM and CDR2 ANQGSEA. This CDR3 comprises 13 residues. CDR3 protein: CSAGGQGDYGYTF. CDR3 DNA sequence: TGCAGCGCAGGTGGGCAGGGCGACTATGGCTACACCTTC.

The chain couples TRBV30 to TRBJ2-5; D is possibly TRBD1 or TRBD2 (5 bases each). Germline V gives CDR1 GTSNPN, CDR2 SVGIG (reference sequence). This CDR3 is built from 13 residues. V lost 0 bases to trimming and J lost 7 bases, with 12 bases between them. The CDR3 here is CAWSVGAGGTQYF. The CDR3 nucleotides are TGTGCCTGGAGTGTCGGGGCCGGAGGGACCCAGTACTTC.

The genes are TRBV6-6 and TRBJ1-5; TRBD1 might be the D (5 bases). CDR1 and CDR2 from the germline V gene are MNHNY and SVGAGI (reference sequence). CDR3 length: 16 residues. Between the trimmed V and J ends, which lost 4 bases and 0 bases, there was a span of 13 bases. The DNA of the CDR3 is TGTGCCAGCAGTTCGCCAAGGGGAAGTAGCAATCAGCCCCAGCATTTT. Translated, it gives CASSSPRGSSNQPQHF.

The CDR3, as DNA: TGTGCCAGCAGCTTGGGACAGGGGGCTAGGGGCTACACCTTC. Translating gives CASSLGQGARGYTF. The chain recombines TRBV7-2 with TRBJ1-2; 12 nucleotides align to TRBD1. Germline CDR1 is SGHTA and CDR2 is FQGNSA. The V and J ends lost 3 bases and 8 bases, in that order; junction bases with no gene match: 4. The CDR3 is made up of 14 amino acids.

V usage is TRBV7-3 and J usage is TRBJ2-1, with 14 bases that match TRBD2. From germline, CDR1 is SGHTA and CDR2 FQGTGA. The CDR3 runs to 16 residues. The V and J ends lost 5 bases and 7 bases, in that order; junction bases with no gene match: 7. The CDR3: CASSHGTSGSGNEQFF. CDR3 in DNA: TGTGCCAGCAGCCATGGGACTAGCGGGAGTGGGAATGAGCAGTTCTTC.

The gene calls are TRBV7-8 and TRBJ1-1; 10 bases match TRBD1. The ends lost 6 bases at V and 5 bases at J; junction bases unmatched: 9. Germline V CDR1 and CDR2: SGHVS, FQNEAQ. There are 15 residues in the CDR3. CDR3 sequence reads: CASRNDRGLVTEAFF. In DNA, the CDR3 is TGTGCCAGCAGAAATGACAGGGGGCTGGTGACTGAAGCTTTCTTT.

This clone was counted a few times. The chain is built from TRBV7-3 and TRBJ1-6; D ambiguous. The CDR3 spans 13 residues. With 5 bases removed from V and 6 bases from J, the gap between germline ends came to 8 bases. Germline values: CDR1 SGHTA, CDR2 FQGTGA. The CDR3 sequence is CASSAQFNSPLHF. The DNA of the CDR3 is TGTGCCAGCAGCGCACAGTTTAATTCACCCCTCCACTTT.

The sample holds a few counts of this clone. The chain combines TRBV28 with TRBJ1-5, with unresolved D. Deletions cut 7 bases from V and 7 bases from J, with 14 bases between. CDR3 length: 13 residues. The germline V gene has CDR1 MDHEN and CDR2 SYDVKM. CDR3 in DNA: TGTGCCAGCAAGGAGGGTCTGTTGCAGCCCCAGCATTTT. This encodes CASKEGLLQPQHF.